The rows below give T cell receptor beta chains drawn from one sample of a study of T cell changes during pregnancy in multiple sclerosis. The data were produced by immunoSEQ multiplex PCR, yet TCRdb's version contains in-frame clones alone and is incomplete. The repertoire has some 62,000 clones, about 90% of them found once; the top ten carry 2.5% to 3.5%. Sequencing was performed on peripheral blood, taken in the second trimester of pregnancy. These receptors were collected from a female donor in good health, enrolled as a control in a pregnancy study. CDR3s include the opening cysteine and the closing phenylalanine or tryptophan. The D gene is left open where the match is weak. Some rows mark clone size as missing; the rest say once, few, many or name a class of expanded clone.

clone_size	v_call	d_call	j_call	cdr3_aa	cdr3_nt
NA	TRBV6-6	TRBD2	TRBJ2-5	CASSTLTLAGGETQYF	TGTGCCAGCAGTACGCTGACTTTAGCGGGAGGCGAGACCCAGTACTTC
few	TRBV6-4	TRBD2	TRBJ2-1	CASSLGTSGNEQFF	TGTGCCAGCAGTCTCGGGACTAGCGGGAATGAGCAGTTCTTC
NA	TRBV19	TRBD1	TRBJ2-3	CASSLAVGQGPWTQYF	TGTGCCAGTAGCTTGGCCGTGGGACAGGGACCATGGACGCAGTATTTT
NA	TRBV5-6	NA	TRBJ2-1	CASRLFNNEQFF	TGTGCCAGCAGACTTTTCAACAATGAGCAGTTCTTC
NA	TRBV19	TRBD1	TRBJ1-2	CASLDRGGTYGYTF	TGTGCCAGCTTAGACAGGGGGGGGACCTATGGCTACACCTTC
NA	TRBV7-9	NA	TRBJ2-2	CASSPQGFGELFF	TGTGCCAGCAGCCCGCAGGGGTTCGGGGAGCTGTTTTTT
once	TRBV18	TRBD2	TRBJ2-3	CASSLSGGATQYF	TGTGCCAGCTCACTAAGCGGGGGAGCTACGCAGTATTTT
NA	TRBV4-3	NA	TRBJ2-1	CASSQDLAFLSYNEQFF	TGCGCCAGCAGCCAAGACCTAGCGTTCCTCTCCTACAATGAGCAGTTCTTC
NA	TRBV7-9	TRBD2	TRBJ2-5	CASSRTSGAFVQETQYF	TGTGCCAGCAGCCGGACTAGCGGGGCCTTTGTGCAAGAGACCCAGTACTTC
NA	TRBV10-1	TRBD1	TRBJ2-3	CASSSGQGRTDTQYF	TGCGCCAGCAGCTCGGGACAGGGTAGAACAGATACGCAGTATTTT
NA	TRBV10-3	TRBD2	TRBJ2-1	CAISESMASGDYNEQFF	TGTGCCATCAGTGAGTCGATGGCTAGCGGAGATTACAATGAGCAGTTCTTC
NA	TRBV7-3	TRBD2	TRBJ2-5	CASSPTPGGWETQYF	TGTGCCAGCAGCCCCACACCGGGGGGATGGGAGACCCAGTACTTC
NA	TRBV4-2	TRBD2	TRBJ2-3	CASSQAQLAGVTDTQYF	TGTGCCAGCAGCCAAGCCCAACTAGCGGGGGTCACAGATACGCAGTATTTT
few	TRBV11-2	NA	TRBJ2-1	CASSLAPVEGQFF	TGTGCCAGCAGCTTAGCCCCCGTGGAGGGGCAGTTCTTC
few	TRBV18	NA	TRBJ1-1	CASSPISGNTEAFF	TGTGCCAGCTCACCAATAAGCGGGAACACTGAAGCTTTCTTT
NA	TRBV5-6	TRBD1	TRBJ1-2	CASRGEQGAWSGYTF	TGTGCCAGCAGAGGGGAACAGGGGGCCTGGAGTGGCTACACCTTC
NA	TRBV6-6	NA	TRBJ1-5	CASRKQGDQPQHF	TGTGCCAGCAGGAAACAGGGAGATCAGCCCCAGCATTTT
few	TRBV15	NA	TRBJ1-3	CATSRGVFSGNTIYF	TGTGCCACCAGCAGAGGTGTCTTCTCTGGAAACACCATATATTTT
NA	TRBV5-1	NA	TRBJ1-2	CASSVTANYGYTF	TGCGCCAGCAGCGTCACAGCTAACTATGGCTACACCTTC
NA	TRBV7-8	TRBD1	TRBJ2-7	CASSLLTPGQGNYEQYF	TGTGCCAGCAGCTTACTGACCCCGGGACAGGGAAACTACGAGCAGTACTTC
NA	TRBV9	NA	TRBJ2-1	CASSGRGSGHYNEQFF	TGTGCCAGCAGCGGTAGGGGCAGCGGGCACTACAATGAGCAGTTCTTC
NA	TRBV10-3	TRBD1	TRBJ2-4	CAIGTGGTKNIQYF	TGTGCCATAGGGACAGGGGGGACCAAAAACATTCAGTACTTC